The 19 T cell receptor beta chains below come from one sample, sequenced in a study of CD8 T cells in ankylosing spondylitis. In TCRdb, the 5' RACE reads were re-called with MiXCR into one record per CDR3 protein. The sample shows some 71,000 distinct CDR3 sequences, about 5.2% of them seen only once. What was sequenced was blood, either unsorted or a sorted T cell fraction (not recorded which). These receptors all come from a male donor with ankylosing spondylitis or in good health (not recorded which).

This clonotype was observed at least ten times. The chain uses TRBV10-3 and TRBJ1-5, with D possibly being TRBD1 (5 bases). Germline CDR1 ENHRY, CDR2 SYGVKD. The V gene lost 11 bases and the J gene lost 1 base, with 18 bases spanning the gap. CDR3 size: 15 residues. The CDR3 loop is CAVGVGEGSNQPQHF. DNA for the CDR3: TGTGCCGTCGGGGTAGGGGAGGGGAGCAATCAGCCCCAGCATTTT.

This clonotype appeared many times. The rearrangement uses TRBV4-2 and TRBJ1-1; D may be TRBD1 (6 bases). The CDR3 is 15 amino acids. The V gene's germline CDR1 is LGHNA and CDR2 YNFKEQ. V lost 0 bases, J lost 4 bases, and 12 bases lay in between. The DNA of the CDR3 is TGTGCCAGCAGCCAAGAAAGGCAGGGGACCACTGAAGCTTTCTTT. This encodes CASSQERQGTTEAFF.

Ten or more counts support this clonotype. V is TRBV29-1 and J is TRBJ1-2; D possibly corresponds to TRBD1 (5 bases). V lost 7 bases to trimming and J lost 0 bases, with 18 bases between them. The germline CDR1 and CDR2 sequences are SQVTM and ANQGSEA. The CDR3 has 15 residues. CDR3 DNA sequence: TGCAGCGCCCAAGGGGAGGGCAGAGCTAACTATGGCTACACCTTC. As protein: CSAQGEGRANYGYTF.

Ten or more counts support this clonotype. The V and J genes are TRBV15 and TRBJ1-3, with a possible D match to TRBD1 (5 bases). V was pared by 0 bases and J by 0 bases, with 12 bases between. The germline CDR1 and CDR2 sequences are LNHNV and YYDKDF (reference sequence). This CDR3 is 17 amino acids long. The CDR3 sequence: CATSRDSQGLSGNTIYF. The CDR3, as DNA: TGTGCCACCAGCAGAGATTCCCAGGGCCTCTCTGGAAACACCATATATTTT.

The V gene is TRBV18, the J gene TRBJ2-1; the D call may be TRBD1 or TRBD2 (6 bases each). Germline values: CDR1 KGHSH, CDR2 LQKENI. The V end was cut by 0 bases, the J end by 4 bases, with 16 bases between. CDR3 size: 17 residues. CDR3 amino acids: CASSPPLARGGYNEQFF. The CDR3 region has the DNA TGTGCCAGCTCACCACCCCTGGCCAGGGGAGGATACAATGAGCAGTTCTTC.

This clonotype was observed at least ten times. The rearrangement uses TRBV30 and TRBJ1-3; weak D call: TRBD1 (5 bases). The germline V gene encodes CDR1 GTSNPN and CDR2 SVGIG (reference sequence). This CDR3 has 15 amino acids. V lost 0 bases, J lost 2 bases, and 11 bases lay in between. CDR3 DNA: TGTGCCTGGAGTGTGGCAGGGACGGCTGGAAACACCATATATTTT. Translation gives CAWSVAGTAGNTIYF.

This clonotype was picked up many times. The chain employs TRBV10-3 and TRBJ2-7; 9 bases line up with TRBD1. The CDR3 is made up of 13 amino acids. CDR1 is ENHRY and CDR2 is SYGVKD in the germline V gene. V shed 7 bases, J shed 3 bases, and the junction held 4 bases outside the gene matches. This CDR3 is CAITGTGIYEQYF. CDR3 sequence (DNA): TGTGCCATCACCGGGACAGGGATCTACGAGCAGTACTTC.

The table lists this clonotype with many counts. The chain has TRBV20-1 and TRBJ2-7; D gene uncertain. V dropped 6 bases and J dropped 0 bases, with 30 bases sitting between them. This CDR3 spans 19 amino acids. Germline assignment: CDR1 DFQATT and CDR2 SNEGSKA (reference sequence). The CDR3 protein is CSATNPRGYPTLSSYEQYF. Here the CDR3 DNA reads TGCAGTGCCACCAACCCTAGAGGATATCCAACCCTTAGCTCCTACGAGCAGTACTTC.

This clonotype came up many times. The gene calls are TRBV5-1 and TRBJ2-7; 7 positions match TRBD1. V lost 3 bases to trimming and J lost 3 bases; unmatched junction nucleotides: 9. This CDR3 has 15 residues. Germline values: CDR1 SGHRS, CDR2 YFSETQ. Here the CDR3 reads CASSSTTGYGYEQYF. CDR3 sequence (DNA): TGCGCCAGCAGCTCCACGACAGGGTATGGCTACGAGCAGTACTTC.

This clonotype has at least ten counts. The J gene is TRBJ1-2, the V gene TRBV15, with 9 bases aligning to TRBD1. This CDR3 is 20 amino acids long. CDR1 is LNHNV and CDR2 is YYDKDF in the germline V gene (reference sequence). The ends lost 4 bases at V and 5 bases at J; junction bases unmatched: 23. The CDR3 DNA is TGTGCCACCAGCACCCCCCGGGGTGGGACAGGGAAGGGAAATCCTTATGGCTACACCTTC. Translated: CATSTPRGGTGKGNPYGYTF. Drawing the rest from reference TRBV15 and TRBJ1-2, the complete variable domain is DAMVIQNPRYQVTQFGKPVTLSCSQTLNHNVMYWYQQKSSQAPKLLFHYYDKDFNNEADTPDNFQSRRPNTSFCFLDIRSPGLGDTAMYLCATSTPRGGTGKGNPYGYTFGSGTRLTVV.

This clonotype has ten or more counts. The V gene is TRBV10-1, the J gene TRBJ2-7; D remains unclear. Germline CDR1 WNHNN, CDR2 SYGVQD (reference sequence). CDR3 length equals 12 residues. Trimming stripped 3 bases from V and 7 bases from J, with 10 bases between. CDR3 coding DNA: TGCGCCAGCAGTGAATCTATCGGGGAGCAGTACTTC. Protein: CASSESIGEQYF.

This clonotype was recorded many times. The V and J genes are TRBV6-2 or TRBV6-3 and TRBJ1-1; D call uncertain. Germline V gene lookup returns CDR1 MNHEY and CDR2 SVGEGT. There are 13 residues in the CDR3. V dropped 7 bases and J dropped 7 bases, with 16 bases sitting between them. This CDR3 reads CASNYGGPYEAFF. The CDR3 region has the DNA TGTGCCAGCAATTATGGAGGACCTTATGAAGCTTTCTTT.

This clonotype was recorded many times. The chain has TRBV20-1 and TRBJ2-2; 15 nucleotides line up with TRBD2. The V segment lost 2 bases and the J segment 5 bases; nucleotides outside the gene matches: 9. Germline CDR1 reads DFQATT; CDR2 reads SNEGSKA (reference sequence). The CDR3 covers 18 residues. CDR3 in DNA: TGCAGTGCTAGATTGGGGACTAGCGGGGGGCCGAGGACCGGGGAGCTGTTTTTT. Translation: CSARLGTSGGPRTGELFF.

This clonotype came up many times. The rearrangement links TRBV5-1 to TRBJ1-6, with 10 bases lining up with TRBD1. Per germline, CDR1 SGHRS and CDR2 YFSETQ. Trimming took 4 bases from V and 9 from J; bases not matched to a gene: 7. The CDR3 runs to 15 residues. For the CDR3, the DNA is TGCGCCAGCAGCCCGGTCGGACAGGGGGGTTCACCCCTCCACTTT. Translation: CASSPVGQGGSPLHF.

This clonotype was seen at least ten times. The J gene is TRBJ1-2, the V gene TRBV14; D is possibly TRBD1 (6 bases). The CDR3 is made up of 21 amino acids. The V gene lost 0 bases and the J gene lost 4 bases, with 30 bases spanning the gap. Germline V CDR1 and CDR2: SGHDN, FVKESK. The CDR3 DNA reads TGTGCCAGCAGCCAAGAAAATGGGGGGGCGCAGGACCCCCCCTCTTCCTATGGCTACACCTTC. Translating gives CASSQENGGAQDPPSSYGYTF.

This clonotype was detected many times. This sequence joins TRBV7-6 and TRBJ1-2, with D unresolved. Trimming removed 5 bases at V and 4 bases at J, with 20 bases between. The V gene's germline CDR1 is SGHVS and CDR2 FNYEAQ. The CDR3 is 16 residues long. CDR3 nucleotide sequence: TGTGCCAGCAGCCCTGGTCGAATGGGGTCGGGCTATGGCTACACCTTC. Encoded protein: CASSPGRMGSGYGYTF.

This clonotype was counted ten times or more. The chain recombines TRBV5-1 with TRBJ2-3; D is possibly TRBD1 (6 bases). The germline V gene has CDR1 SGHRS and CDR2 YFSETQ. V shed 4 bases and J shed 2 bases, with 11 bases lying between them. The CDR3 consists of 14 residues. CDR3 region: CASSDGQPTDTQYF. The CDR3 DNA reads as TGCGCCAGCAGCGACGGACAGCCCACAGATACGCAGTATTTT.

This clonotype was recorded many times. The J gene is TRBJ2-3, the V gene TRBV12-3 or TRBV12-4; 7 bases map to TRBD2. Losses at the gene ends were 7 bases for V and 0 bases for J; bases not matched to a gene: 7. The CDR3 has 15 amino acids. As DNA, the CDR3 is TGTGCCAGCACCCTGGGGGGGGGGAGCACAGATACGCAGTATTTT. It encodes CASTLGGGSTDTQYF.

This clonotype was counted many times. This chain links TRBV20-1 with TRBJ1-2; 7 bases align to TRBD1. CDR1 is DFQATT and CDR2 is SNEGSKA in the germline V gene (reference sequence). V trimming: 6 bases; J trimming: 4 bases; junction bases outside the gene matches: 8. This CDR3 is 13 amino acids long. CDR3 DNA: TGCAGTGCAGATCATGGACAGGCCTATGGCTACACCTTC. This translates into CSADHGQAYGYTF.